The next 3 T cell receptor beta chains were all read from a single sample in a study of cytomegalovirus exposure and HLA in healthy donors. Both 60 Vbeta primers and 13 Jbeta primers went into the PCR. Clones were sequenced by immunoSEQ multiplex PCR, and TCRdb holds only the in-frame ones, with some missing. Its clone listing holds about 88,000 clones. Sequencing was done on a sample of PBMCs. The receptors shown here come from a girl aged 10 to 17 in good health and CMV-seropositive.

V and J are TRBV5-1 and TRBJ1-1; D possibly corresponds to TRBD1 (6 bases). Germline CDR1 reads SGHRS; CDR2 reads YFSETQ. The CDR3 is 15 residues long. Trimming took off 4 bases at V and 7 bases at J, with 20 bases between the two ends. CDR3 DNA: TGCGCCAGCAGCAGGGACACCGGGTCCGTATTTGAAGCTTTCTTT. Protein product: CASSRDTGSVFEAFF.

The V and J genes are TRBV5-6 and TRBJ1-2; unclear D gene. This CDR3 region has 14 residues. The ends were cut back, 0 bases at V and 4 bases at J, with 10 bases in the middle. Germline V CDR1 and CDR2: SGHDT, YYEEEE. The CDR3 sequence is CASSLGTDFYGYTF. In nucleotides, the CDR3 is TGTGCCAGCAGCTTGGGGACTGATTTCTATGGCTACACCTTC.

The chain has TRBV4-3 and TRBJ2-3, with TRBD2 matching over 10 bases. V trimming: 1 base; J trimming: 0 bases; junction bases outside the gene matches: 7. The length of the CDR3 is 18 residues. CDR1 and CDR2 from the germline V gene are LGHNA and YSLEER. Written as DNA, the CDR3 is TGCGCCAGCAGCCAAGGACTAGCGGGTGGAGGGAGCACAGATACGCAGTATTTT. Translated, it gives CASSQGLAGGGSTDTQYF.